A selection of T cell receptor beta chains follows, all from one sample in a study of T cell repertoires in cytomegalovirus infection. TCRdb fed the reads into MiXCR, producing one record per CDR3 protein. The sample comprises hundreds of thousands of distinct CDR3 sequences, roughly 30% of which are singletons, and 15% to 20% rests with the top ten. Which antigens these TCRs recognize remains unknown. The sequences come from cultured PBMCs, collected from culture after CMV antigen stimulation. The receptors here all came from a human donor in good health (CMV status not recorded). Some clones in this sample may be carry-over from other donors' samples. Each CDR3 is given with its conserved first and last residue. The order of the fields is V gene, clone size, D gene, J gene, CDR3 DNA, CDR3 protein. D genes are given only for firm matches. Size tells how often a clone was seen (once, few, many) or the class of an expanded clone, and some rows leave it out.

V gene: TRBV4-2; clone size: .; D gene: TRBD1; J gene: TRBJ2-7; CDR3 DNA: TGTGCCAGCAGCCAACCGGACAGGGGGAACTACGAGCAGTACTTC; CDR3 protein: CASSQPDRGNYEQYF
V gene: TRBV7-2; clone size: .; D gene: .; J gene: TRBJ2-7; CDR3 DNA: TGTGCCAGCAGCCCCTTCCGCGAGCAGTACTTC; CDR3 protein: CASSPFREQYF
V gene: TRBV7-2; clone size: few; D gene: .; J gene: TRBJ2-3; CDR3 DNA: TGTGCCAGCACCCCCGTCGGGGATACGCAGTATTTT; CDR3 protein: CASTPVGDTQYF
V gene: TRBV5-1; clone size: .; D gene: TRBD2; J gene: TRBJ2-7; CDR3 DNA: TGCGCCAGTTCGGCGGCTAGCGGGGCCCCTTACGAGCAGTACTTC; CDR3 protein: CASSAASGAPYEQYF
V gene: TRBV6-6; clone size: .; D gene: .; J gene: TRBJ1-3; CDR3 DNA: TGTGCCAGCAGTTACGGGGGCTCTGGAAACACCATATATTTT; CDR3 protein: CASSYGGSGNTIYF
V gene: TRBV28; clone size: few; D gene: .; J gene: TRBJ2-1; CDR3 DNA: TGTGCCAGCAGTTTTACCCCGAACAATGAGCAGTTCTTC; CDR3 protein: CASSFTPNNEQFF
V gene: TRBV4-3; clone size: few; D gene: .; J gene: TRBJ2-7; CDR3 DNA: TGCGCCAGCAGCCAAGCCGTACCTGCCTACGAGCAGTACTTC; CDR3 protein: CASSQAVPAYEQYF
V gene: TRBV6-2/TRBV6-3; clone size: few; D gene: TRBD2; J gene: TRBJ2-7; CDR3 DNA: TGTGCCAGCAGTTCGCAAACTAGCGGGGGCTTCTACGAGCAGTACTTC; CDR3 protein: CASSSQTSGGFYEQYF
V gene: TRBV6-6; clone size: .; D gene: TRBD2; J gene: TRBJ2-2; CDR3 DNA: TGTGCCAGCACCCTAGCGGGGAACACCGGGGAGCTGTTTTTT; CDR3 protein: CASTLAGNTGELFF
V gene: TRBV9; clone size: .; D gene: .; J gene: TRBJ2-7; CDR3 DNA: TGTGCCAGCAGCGTAGGGGGTGTTCCCTCCTACGAGCAGTACTTC; CDR3 protein: CASSVGGVPSYEQYF
V gene: TRBV4-2; clone size: few; D gene: TRBD1; J gene: TRBJ2-7; CDR3 DNA: TGTGCCAGCAGCCAAGTGGACAGGGATTACAACGAGCAGTACTTC; CDR3 protein: CASSQVDRDYNEQYF
V gene: TRBV6-1; clone size: .; D gene: .; J gene: TRBJ2-7; CDR3 DNA: TGTGCCAGCAGTGAGGGGGCTCGCTACGAGCAGTACTTC; CDR3 protein: CASSEGARYEQYF
V gene: TRBV6-1; clone size: once; D gene: .; J gene: TRBJ2-7; CDR3 DNA: TGTGCCAGCAGTTTTGCAGGGTCCAGCGAGCAGTACTTC; CDR3 protein: CASSFAGSSEQYF
V gene: TRBV6-2/TRBV6-3; clone size: .; D gene: .; J gene: TRBJ1-2; CDR3 DNA: TGTGCCAGCAGTTACGGCCAGGGGAGAGAGGGCTATGGCTACACCTTC; CDR3 protein: CASSYGQGREGYGYTF
V gene: TRBV7-8; clone size: many; D gene: .; J gene: TRBJ1-1; CDR3 DNA: TGTGCCAGCAGCTTATTATGGCAGGGGAGGGGTGAAGCTTTCTTT; CDR3 protein: CASSLLWQGRGEAFF
V gene: TRBV7-8; clone size: .; D gene: TRBD2; J gene: TRBJ2-2; CDR3 DNA: TGTGCCAGCAGCTTAGGGGCGGGAGGGCCCAACACCGGGGAGCTGTTTTTT; CDR3 protein: CASSLGAGGPNTGELFF
V gene: TRBV6-2/TRBV6-3; clone size: .; D gene: .; J gene: TRBJ2-7; CDR3 DNA: TGTGCCAGCATTCCCCGACAGACCTACGAGCAGTACTTC; CDR3 protein: CASIPRQTYEQYF
V gene: TRBV27; clone size: few; D gene: .; J gene: TRBJ2-5; CDR3 DNA: TGTGCCAGCAGTTTATCCCGAAGGGGGACCCAGTACTTC; CDR3 protein: CASSLSRRGTQYF
V gene: TRBV24-1; clone size: .; D gene: TRBD1; J gene: TRBJ1-2; CDR3 DNA: TGTGCCACCAGAGCGACAGGGGGCCATGATGGCTACACCTTC; CDR3 protein: CATRATGGHDGYTF
V gene: TRBV28; clone size: few; D gene: TRBD1; J gene: TRBJ1-2; CDR3 DNA: TGTGCCAGCAACATCGACAGGGGAGACTATGGCTACACCTTC; CDR3 protein: CASNIDRGDYGYTF
V gene: TRBV2; clone size: .; D gene: .; J gene: TRBJ1-2; CDR3 DNA: TGTGCCAGCAGTGAGGGACCCCCGTGGCGTGGCTACACCTTC; CDR3 protein: CASSEGPPWRGYTF
V gene: TRBV4-1; clone size: few; D gene: .; J gene: TRBJ1-3; CDR3 DNA: TGCGCCAGCAGCCAAATCAGCTCTGGAAACACCATATATTTT; CDR3 protein: CASSQISSGNTIYF
V gene: TRBV4-3; clone size: .; D gene: .; J gene: TRBJ1-2; CDR3 DNA: TGCGCCAGCAGCCAAGACCCACGGGCGCTTATTGGCTACACCTTC; CDR3 protein: CASSQDPRALIGYTF
V gene: TRBV7-9; clone size: few; D gene: .; J gene: TRBJ2-5; CDR3 DNA: TGTGCCAGCAGCCCAAGGTCGGGGGCTGTTGAGACCCAGTACTTC; CDR3 protein: CASSPRSGAVETQYF
V gene: TRBV12-3/TRBV12-4; clone size: .; D gene: .; J gene: TRBJ2-7; CDR3 DNA: TGTGCCAGCAAACGGGAGCCATCCTACGAGCAGTACTTC; CDR3 protein: CASKREPSYEQYF
V gene: TRBV4-3; clone size: .; D gene: TRBD2; J gene: TRBJ2-1; CDR3 DNA: TGCGCCAGCAGCCAAGGCTCCGGGACTAGTGCAGGAAATGAGCAGTTCTTC; CDR3 protein: CASSQGSGTSAGNEQFF
V gene: TRBV7-9; clone size: .; D gene: TRBD2; J gene: TRBJ2-5; CDR3 DNA: TGTGCCAGCAGCTCCGGAGTGGGGACTAGAGAAGAGACCCAGTACTTC; CDR3 protein: CASSSGVGTREETQYF
V gene: TRBV7-9; clone size: .; D gene: .; J gene: TRBJ2-7; CDR3 DNA: TGTGCCAGCAGCGGTCACCGAGCTGAGCAGTACTTC; CDR3 protein: CASSGHRAEQYF
V gene: TRBV6-1; clone size: few; D gene: .; J gene: TRBJ2-7; CDR3 DNA: TGTGCCAGCAGCCGTTACCGGACGGCCTCCTACGAGCAGTACTTC; CDR3 protein: CASSRYRTASYEQYF
V gene: TRBV12-5; clone size: .; D gene: TRBD2; J gene: TRBJ2-1; CDR3 DNA: TGTGCTAGTGGTTTCGGACTAGCGGGAGGAGGGTTCTACAATGAGCAGTTCTTC; CDR3 protein: CASGFGLAGGGFYNEQFF
V gene: TRBV28; clone size: .; D gene: TRBD1; J gene: TRBJ1-3; CDR3 DNA: TGTGCCAGCAGTCCAGGGGGAGATGGAAACACCATATATTTT; CDR3 protein: CASSPGGDGNTIYF
V gene: TRBV7-9; clone size: few; D gene: TRBD1; J gene: TRBJ2-3; CDR3 DNA: TGTGCCAGCAGCGCCAGGGGGTTAAGCACAGATACGCAGTATTTT; CDR3 protein: CASSARGLSTDTQYF
V gene: TRBV28; clone size: .; D gene: .; J gene: TRBJ1-5; CDR3 DNA: TGTGCCAGCAGTGGGGGACGGATGGAGCCCCAGCATTTT; CDR3 protein: CASSGGRMEPQHF
V gene: TRBV7-9; clone size: .; D gene: TRBD1; J gene: TRBJ2-5; CDR3 DNA: TGTGCCAGCAGCGTCGACCGGGACAGGGGGCGAGAGACCCAGTACTTC; CDR3 protein: CASSVDRDRGRETQYF
V gene: TRBV4-1; clone size: .; D gene: TRBD2; J gene: TRBJ2-3; CDR3 DNA: TGCGCCAGCAGCCAAGGACTAGCGGGAGGCGGTTGGCGCACAGATACGCAGTATTTT; CDR3 protein: CASSQGLAGGGWRTDTQYF
V gene: TRBV10-3; clone size: few; D gene: TRBD1; J gene: TRBJ2-7; CDR3 DNA: TGTGCCATCAGTGACGTGTGGGAGGGACAGGGGGCCTACGAGCAGTACTTC; CDR3 protein: CAISDVWEGQGAYEQYF
V gene: TRBV7-6; clone size: .; D gene: TRBD1; J gene: TRBJ1-2; CDR3 DNA: TGTGCCAGCAGCTTATTACAGGGGGCGCGCCCTAACTATGGCTACACCTTC; CDR3 protein: CASSLLQGARPNYGYTF
V gene: TRBV7-2; clone size: many; D gene: .; J gene: TRBJ2-3; CDR3 DNA: TGTGCCAGCAGCTTGGGAAGAGATACGCAGTATTTT; CDR3 protein: CASSLGRDTQYF
V gene: TRBV7-2; clone size: few; D gene: .; J gene: TRBJ2-7; CDR3 DNA: TGTGCCAGCAGCTTAGTTACGAGGACAGCCTACGAGCAGTACTTC; CDR3 protein: CASSLVTRTAYEQYF
V gene: TRBV20-1; clone size: few; D gene: TRBD2; J gene: TRBJ2-5; CDR3 DNA: TGCAGTGCTATGTTAGCGGGAGAGACCCAGTACTTC; CDR3 protein: CSAMLAGETQYF
V gene: TRBV2; clone size: .; D gene: .; J gene: TRBJ1-1; CDR3 DNA: TGTGCCAGCAGTGAGTGGCGAGTCACTGAAGCTTTCTTT; CDR3 protein: CASSEWRVTEAFF
V gene: TRBV12-3/TRBV12-4; clone size: .; D gene: .; J gene: TRBJ2-3; CDR3 DNA: TGTGCCACCAGAGACGAGGCGGCGGGCACAGATACGCAGTATTTT; CDR3 protein: CATRDEAAGTDTQYF
V gene: TRBV12-3/TRBV12-4; clone size: few; D gene: TRBD1; J gene: TRBJ1-4; CDR3 DNA: TGTGCCAGCAGTCACCTGGACAGGGCCGGGAAACTGTTTTTT; CDR3 protein: CASSHLDRAGKLFF
V gene: TRBV4-1; clone size: .; D gene: .; J gene: TRBJ2-3; CDR3 DNA: TGCGCCAGCAGCCAAGAGAGTAATACGCAGTATTTT; CDR3 protein: CASSQESNTQYF
V gene: TRBV12-3/TRBV12-4; clone size: .; D gene: .; J gene: TRBJ2-7; CDR3 DNA: TGTGCCAGCAGTTTAACCGAGGGGTTAAGCTCCTACGAGCAGTACTTC; CDR3 protein: CASSLTEGLSSYEQYF
V gene: TRBV12-3/TRBV12-4; clone size: .; D gene: .; J gene: TRBJ1-4; CDR3 DNA: TGTGCCAGCAGTCGTTTAGCAGGGGACGACGAAAAACTGTTTTTT; CDR3 protein: CASSRLAGDDEKLFF
V gene: TRBV20-1; clone size: .; D gene: TRBD2; J gene: TRBJ2-3; CDR3 DNA: TGCAGTGCCCAGGTGCAGTTGCTAGCGGGAGGTAGCGATACGCAGTATTTT; CDR3 protein: CSAQVQLLAGGSDTQYF
V gene: TRBV7-2; clone size: .; D gene: .; J gene: TRBJ2-3; CDR3 DNA: TGTGCCAGCACCCCCAGAGGGTTTGCGTTCGCAGATACGCAGTATTTT; CDR3 protein: CASTPRGFAFADTQYF
V gene: TRBV7-9; clone size: .; D gene: .; J gene: TRBJ2-3; CDR3 DNA: TGTGCCAGCAGCTTGGTTGATAGCACAGATACGCAGTATTTT; CDR3 protein: CASSLVDSTDTQYF
V gene: TRBV20-1; clone size: .; D gene: .; J gene: TRBJ2-5; CDR3 DNA: TGCAGTGCTAGGTGGGGGGAGACCCAGTACTTC; CDR3 protein: CSARWGETQYF
V gene: TRBV12-3/TRBV12-4; clone size: once; D gene: .; J gene: TRBJ1-1; CDR3 DNA: TGTGCCAGCAGTACATCCAGGGGAGGTAGCACTGAAGCTTTCTTT; CDR3 protein: CASSTSRGGSTEAFF
V gene: TRBV12-3/TRBV12-4; clone size: .; D gene: .; J gene: TRBJ1-2; CDR3 DNA: TGTGCCAGCAGCAAACGAGGGGACTACACCTTC; CDR3 protein: CASSKRGDYTF
V gene: TRBV12-3/TRBV12-4; clone size: .; D gene: .; J gene: TRBJ1-5; CDR3 DNA: TGTGCCAGCAGTTCGGCAGGGCAACAGCCCCAGCATTTT; CDR3 protein: CASSSAGQQPQHF
V gene: TRBV7-4; clone size: once; D gene: .; J gene: TRBJ1-6; CDR3 DNA: TGTGCCAGCAGCCGTGTGCCGGAATTGCCCCTCCACTTT; CDR3 protein: CASSRVPELPLHF
V gene: TRBV6-5; clone size: .; D gene: .; J gene: TRBJ1-1; CDR3 DNA: TGTGCCAGCAGCGGGTTCATGAACACTGAAGCTTTCTTT; CDR3 protein: CASSGFMNTEAFF